Below, 30 T cell receptor beta chains from the same sample are listed, as sequenced in a study of early T cells in non-severe SARS-CoV-2 infection. TCRdb passed the 5' RACE reads through MiXCR, listing each CDR3 protein once. The sample holds more than 65,000 distinct CDR3 sequences, 4.6% seen once. Sequenced here: whole blood, sampled at baseline. The receptors derive from an adult who was a healthcare worker with PCR-confirmed SARS-CoV-2 infection or an uninfected control (not recorded which). The donor label of this sample is uncertain.

This clonotype has a handful of counts. V usage is TRBV19 and J usage is TRBJ1-5; TRBD1 matches at 7 bases. The CDR3 spans 15 residues. The germline V gene encodes CDR1 LNHDA and CDR2 SQIVND (reference sequence). V lost 6 bases, J lost 3 bases, and 8 bases stayed unmatched. The CDR3 DNA sequence: TGTGCCAGTAGCTCCAGGGGGTTGGACAATCAGCCCCAGCATTTT. Translated, it gives CASSSRGLDNQPQHF.

V and J are TRBV19 and TRBJ2-4; D is unresolved. Trimming shortened V by 3 bases and J by 8 bases, and 8 bases separated the two germline ends. The CDR3 length is 12 residues. Looked up from germline, CDR1 is LNHDA and CDR2 is SQIVND (reference sequence). The CDR3 here is CASSINGDIQYF. Written as DNA, the CDR3 is TGTGCCAGTAGTATTAACGGAGACATTCAGTACTTC.

This clonotype ranks as medium-sized. The gene calls are TRBV29-1 and TRBJ2-7, with TRBD2 as a possible D gene (5 bases). The CDR3 totals 12 residues. Trimming removed 4 bases from V and 4 bases from J, with 11 bases in between. Germline V gene data show CDR1 as SQVTM and CDR2 as ANQGSEA. The CDR3 DNA reads as TGCAGCGTTGTTTCCCAGCGGTACGAGCAGTACTTC. It specifies CSVVSQRYEQYF.

This clonotype turned up a few times. The gene calls are TRBV6-6 and TRBJ2-1; 14 nucleotides agree with TRBD2. The V gene end was trimmed by 0 bases and the J gene end by 7 bases; junction bases not matched to a gene: 2. The V gene's germline CDR1 is MNHNY and CDR2 SVGAGI (reference sequence). The CDR3 has 16 amino acids. DNA of the CDR3: TGTGCCAGCAGTTACTCCAGGACTAGCGGGGGGAATGAGCAGTTCTTC. Protein sequence: CASSYSRTSGGNEQFF.

This clonotype has a count of ten or more. This chain connects TRBV5-1 to TRBJ1-1; D gene ambiguous. Germline CDR1 and CDR2: SGHRS and YFSETQ. This CDR3 is built from 14 residues. The ends were cut back, 0 bases at V and 3 bases at J, with 9 bases in the middle. CDR3 in DNA: TGCGCCAGCAGCTTGGTCCAGAGGGACACTGAAGCTTTCTTT. Its protein is CASSLVQRDTEAFF.

The rearrangement joins TRBV18 to TRBJ1-5; 7 bases agree with TRBD1. CDR1 is KGHSH and CDR2 is LQKENI in the germline V gene. The CDR3 has 15 residues. V shed 1 base and J 6 bases; nucleotides not matched to a gene: 6. The CDR3 DNA follows: TGTGCCAGCTCACCACAGACAGGGAGGACTCAGCCCCAGCATTTT. It is translated as CASSPQTGRTQPQHF.

The table lists this clonotype with a few counts. The chain has TRBV7-3 and TRBJ1-6, with 9 positions matching TRBD1. CDR1 and CDR2 (germline): SGHTA, FQGTGA. Trimming at V came to 4 bases and at J to 6 bases, leaving 4 bases not matched to a gene. The CDR3 is 15 residues long. CDR3 protein: CASSSGQGINSPLHF. CDR3 coding DNA: TGTGCCAGCAGCTCTGGACAGGGGATTAATTCACCCCTCCACTTT.

In this sample, this clonotype turned up many times. The chain employs TRBV7-2 and TRBJ1-3; D remains unclear. In germline, CDR1 is SGHTA, CDR2 FQGNSA. The V gene lost 1 base and the J gene lost 6 bases, with 13 bases spanning the gap. The CDR3 consists of 15 residues. The CDR3 DNA reads as TGTGCCAGCAGCTTAGTAGGGCAGGCGGAAAACACCATATATTTT. This encodes CASSLVGQAENTIYF.

This clonotype was found a few times. The V gene is TRBV10-2, the J gene TRBJ1-4, with TRBD1 matching 10 bases. There are 16 residues in the CDR3. The V and J ends lost 1 base and 12 bases, in that order; junction bases with no gene match: 11. In germline, CDR1 is WSHSY, CDR2 SAAADI. In DNA, the CDR3 is TGCGCCAGCAGTGAGTGGGACAGGGGTCGGATAGGCGAACTGTTTTTT. Translated, it gives CASSEWDRGRIGELFF.

The gene calls are TRBV6-1 and TRBJ2-1; D gene uncertain. CDR1 is MNHNS and CDR2 is SASEGT in the germline V gene. The CDR3 has 14 residues. V was pared by 5 bases and J by 3 bases, with 11 bases between. CDR3 residues: CASSPEDGYNEQFF. In DNA, the CDR3 is TGTGCCAGCAGTCCAGAGGACGGCTACAATGAGCAGTTCTTC.

This clonotype was observed many times. V usage is TRBV20-1 and J usage is TRBJ2-2; no definite D call. CDR1 is DFQATT, CDR2 SNEGSKA, per germline (reference sequence). The germline V and J ends were trimmed by 5 bases and 5 bases, with 6 bases remaining between them. The CDR3 is made up of 11 amino acids. In DNA, the CDR3 is TGCAGTGCTCCCCGGACCGGGGAGCTGTTTTTT. Translating it yields CSAPRTGELFF.

This clonotype showed up many times. V and J are TRBV7-9 and TRBJ1-6; no reliable D call. Germline values: CDR1 SEHNR, CDR2 FQNEAQ (reference sequence). Trimming took 3 bases from V and 5 from J, leaving 14 bases between them. This CDR3 comprises 16 residues. DNA for the CDR3: TGTGCCAGCAGCTTCGGCCCGCACCCCGATAATTCACCCCTCCACTTT. Translating gives CASSFGPHPDNSPLHF.

The V gene is TRBV9, the J gene TRBJ2-3; 9 bases are shared with TRBD2. J gave up 4 bases and V 5 bases, and 20 bases lay outside the gene matches. CDR3 length equals 19 residues. The germline V gene encodes CDR1 SGDLS and CDR2 YYNGEE. The CDR3 spells CASSALIAGATTTSDTQYF. The CDR3 DNA is TGTGCCAGCAGTGCACTAATAGCGGGGGCGACAACCACTTCAGATACGCAGTATTTT.

This clonotype has only a few counts. The chain carries TRBV7-9 and TRBJ2-5, with no clear D. V lost 1 base to trimming and J lost 0 bases, with 6 bases between them. CDR3 length: 14 amino acids. Germline CDR1 is SEHNR and CDR2 is FQNEAQ (reference sequence). The CDR3 loop is CASSLVSNQETQYF. The CDR3 coding sequence is TGTGCCAGCAGCTTAGTTTCCAACCAAGAGACCCAGTACTTC.

CDR3 sequence (DNA): TGTGCCAGCAGTTATGGCGGTACTGAAATGAACACTGAAGCTTTCTTT. Amino acid sequence: CASSYGGTEMNTEAFF. The V call is TRBV6-6, the J call TRBJ1-1; D not resolved. The CDR3 loop spans 16 amino acids. The germline CDR1 and CDR2 sequences are MNHNY and SVGAGI (reference sequence). Trimming stripped 3 bases from V and 0 bases from J, with 14 bases between.

This clonotype was detected many times. A read error may produce the germline difference seen at one junction end. The chain is built from TRBV7-7 and TRBJ2-5, with 10 bases that match TRBD2. The CDR3 is made up of 16 amino acids. Germline V CDR1 and CDR2: SSHAT, FNYEAQ (reference sequence). CDR3 DNA sequence: TGTGCTAGCAGCTTAAGCCCCCAGCGGGGGGGGGAGACCCAGTACTTC. Translating gives CASSLSPQRGGETQYF.

This clonotype is medium-sized in the sample. The CDR3 sequence: CASSSRLAGSYNEQFF. Written as DNA, the CDR3 is TGTGCCAGCAGCTCGAGACTAGCGGGGAGTTACAATGAGCAGTTCTTC. The genes are TRBV9 and TRBJ2-1, with 11 bases matching TRBD2. Germline loops: CDR1 SGDLS, CDR2 YYNGEE. This CDR3 has 16 amino acids. Trimming took 4 bases from V and 4 from J; bases not matched to a gene: 7.

The chain carries TRBV2 and TRBJ2-2; 9 nucleotides align to TRBD1. The CDR3 has 14 residues. CDR1 is SNHLY, CDR2 FYNNEI, per germline. Trimming at V came to 7 bases and at J to 5 bases, leaving 5 bases not matched to a gene. The CDR3 loop is CASMKQGATGELFF. The CDR3 coding sequence is TGTGCCAGCATGAAACAGGGGGCGACCGGGGAGCTGTTTTTT.

In the case of this clonotype: Possible read error: a much larger clone is one base away. The genes are TRBV6-6 and TRBJ2-7; 9 bases match TRBD1. With V trimmed by 7 bases and J by 4 bases, 5 bases remained unmatched. Germline V gene lookup returns CDR1 MNHNY and CDR2 SVGAGI (reference sequence). The CDR3 is made up of 13 amino acids. The CDR3 is CASTGTGRYEQYF. The CDR3 nucleotides read TGTGCCAGCACGGGGACAGGGCGGTACGAGCAGTACTTC.

This clonotype was recorded at least ten times. The genes are TRBV4-2 and TRBJ1-2, with D possibly being TRBD1 (5 bases). The CDR3 consists of 11 residues. V was cut by 4 bases and J by 8 bases, with 8 bases left in between. Germline CDR1 LGHNA, CDR2 YNFKEQ. For the CDR3, the DNA is TGTGCCAGCAGCCCGCAGGGAGGCTACACCTTC. Its translation is CASSPQGGYTF.

This clonotype was recorded at least ten times. J is TRBJ1-5 and V is TRBV19; 8 bases are a match to TRBD1. The J segment lost 2 bases and the V segment lost 7 bases, leaving 7 bases of the junction unmatched. The CDR3 length is 15 residues. Germline CDR1 and CDR2: LNHDA and SQIVND (reference sequence). The CDR3 spells CASMGRGLGNQPQHF. The CDR3 DNA is TGTGCCAGTATGGGCAGGGGGCTAGGCAATCAGCCCCAGCATTTT.

The sample holds many counts of this clonotype. This CDR3 is CASSQESGTLYEQYF. CDR3 bases: TGCGCCAGCAGCCAAGAGAGCGGGACACTCTACGAGCAGTACTTC. The chain recombines TRBV4-3 with TRBJ2-7; a weak D match, TRBD2 (7 bases). This CDR3 contains 15 residues. V was clipped by 0 bases and J by 3 bases, with 12 bases between them. Germline CDR1 reads LGHNA; CDR2 reads YSLEER.

Remarks on this clonotype: One end of the junction varies from germline; a read error may be responsible. The rearrangement joins TRBV7-9 to TRBJ1-4; 9 bases line up with TRBD1. Germline V gene sequence: CDR1 SEHNR, CDR2 FQNEAQ (reference sequence). The CDR3 consists of 17 residues. CDR3 region: CASSIEPPGQGREKLFF. The CDR3 DNA sequence: TGTGCCAGCAGTATCGAACCCCCGGGACAGGGTCGTGAAAAGCTGTTTTTT.

This clonotype appeared a few times. V usage is TRBV7-2 and J usage is TRBJ2-1; TRBD1 aligns across 7 bases. This CDR3 region has 14 residues. Trimming removed 5 bases from V and 5 bases from J; junction bases left unmatched: 6. Germline CDR1 and CDR2: SGHTA and FQGNSA. The CDR3 is CASSPRTGNNEQFF. The CDR3 nucleotides are TGTGCCAGCAGCCCCCGGACAGGCAACAATGAGCAGTTCTTC.

This clonotype was counted at least ten times. CDR3 nucleotides: TGTGCCAGCAGCTTATGGACAGATACGCAGTATTTT. This gives the protein CASSLWTDTQYF. The V and J genes are TRBV11-2 and TRBJ2-3; D not certain. Germline V lookup: CDR1 SGHAT, CDR2 FQNNGV. Trimming left V 2 bases short and J 3 bases short, with 3 bases between. The CDR3 runs to 12 residues.

There are many counts of this clonotype. The CDR3 protein is CASSPRTGQNTEAFF. Written as DNA, the CDR3 is TGTGCCAGCAGTCCCCGGACAGGTCAGAACACTGAAGCTTTCTTT. The chain employs TRBV12-3 or TRBV12-4 and TRBJ1-1; 7 nucleotides line up with TRBD1. The CDR3 is 15 residues long. V dropped 5 bases and J dropped 1; count of bases not matched to a gene: 7.

This clonotype has ten or more counts. The CDR3 sequence: CASSTTGKSNQPQHF. The DNA of the CDR3 is TGTGCCAGTAGTACGACAGGGAAAAGCAATCAGCCCCAGCATTTT. The rearrangement uses TRBV19 and TRBJ1-5; TRBD1 aligns across 7 bases. V lost 4 bases, J lost 1 base, and 4 bases stayed unmatched. Germline assignment: CDR1 LNHDA and CDR2 SQIVND (reference sequence). The CDR3 consists of 15 residues. The full variable domain, its missing parts supplied by reference TRBV19 and TRBJ1-5, is DGGITQSPKYLFRKEGQNVTLSCEQNLNHDAMYWYRQDPGQGLRLIYYSQIVNDFQKGDIAEGYSVSREKKESFPLTVTSAQKNPTAFYLCASSTTGKSNQPQHFGDGTRLSIL.

This clonotype was seen repeatedly, ten times or more. V is TRBV24-1 and J is TRBJ1-2; D not certain. This CDR3 spans 13 amino acids. Trimming shortened V by 5 bases and J by 2 bases, and 8 bases separated the two germline ends. Germline CDR1 KGHDR, CDR2 SFDVKD. Here the CDR3 DNA reads TGTGCCACCAGTGGAAGGACGAACTATGGCTACACCTTC. Amino acids: CATSGRTNYGYTF.

This chain uses TRBV20-1 with TRBJ1-1; maybe TRBD1 (5 bases). Trimming removed 1 base from V and 0 bases from J, with 9 bases in between. Per germline, CDR1 DFQATT and CDR2 SNEGSKA (reference sequence). CDR3 length: 14 residues. CDR3: CSARAPTVNTEAFF. In DNA form, the CDR3 reads TGCAGTGCTAGAGCCCCGACAGTGAACACTGAAGCTTTCTTT.

This clonotype occurred a few times. The chain couples TRBV11-2 to TRBJ2-2; D is undetermined. V lost 0 bases to trimming and J lost 4 bases, with 9 bases between them. Germline lookup yields CDR1 SGHAT and CDR2 FQNNGV. The CDR3 runs 15 residues. The CDR3 here is CASSLDHRGTGELFF. CDR3 DNA sequence: TGTGCCAGCAGCTTAGACCACCGAGGCACCGGGGAGCTGTTTTTT.